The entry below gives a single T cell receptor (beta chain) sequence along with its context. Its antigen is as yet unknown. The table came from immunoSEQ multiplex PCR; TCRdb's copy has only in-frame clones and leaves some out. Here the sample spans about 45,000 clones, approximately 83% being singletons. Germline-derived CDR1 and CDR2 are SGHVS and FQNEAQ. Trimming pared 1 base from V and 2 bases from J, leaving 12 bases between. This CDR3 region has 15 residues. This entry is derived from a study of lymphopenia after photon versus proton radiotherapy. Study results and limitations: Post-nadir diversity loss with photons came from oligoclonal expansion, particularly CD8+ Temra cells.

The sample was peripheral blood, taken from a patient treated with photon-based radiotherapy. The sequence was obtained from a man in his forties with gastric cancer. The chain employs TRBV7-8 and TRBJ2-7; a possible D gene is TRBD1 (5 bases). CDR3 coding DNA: TGTGCCAGCAGCTTAGGGGCCAGGGTCCCCTACGAGCAGTACTTC. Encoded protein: CASSLGARVPYEQYF.